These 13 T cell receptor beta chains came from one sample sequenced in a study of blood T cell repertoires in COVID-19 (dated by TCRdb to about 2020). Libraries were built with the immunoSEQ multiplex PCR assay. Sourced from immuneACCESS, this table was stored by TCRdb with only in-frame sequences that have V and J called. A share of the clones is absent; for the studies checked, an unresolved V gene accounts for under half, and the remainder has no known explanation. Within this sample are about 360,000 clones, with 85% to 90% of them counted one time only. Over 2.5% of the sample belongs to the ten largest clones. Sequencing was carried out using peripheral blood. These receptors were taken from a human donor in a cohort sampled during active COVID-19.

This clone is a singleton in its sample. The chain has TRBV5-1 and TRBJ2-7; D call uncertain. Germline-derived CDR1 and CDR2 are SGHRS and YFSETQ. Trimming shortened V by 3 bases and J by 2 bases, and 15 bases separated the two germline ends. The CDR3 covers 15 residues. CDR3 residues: CASSSQTPSAYEQYF. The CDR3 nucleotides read TGCGCCAGCAGCTCGCAGACTCCCTCGGCCTACGAGCAGTACTTC.

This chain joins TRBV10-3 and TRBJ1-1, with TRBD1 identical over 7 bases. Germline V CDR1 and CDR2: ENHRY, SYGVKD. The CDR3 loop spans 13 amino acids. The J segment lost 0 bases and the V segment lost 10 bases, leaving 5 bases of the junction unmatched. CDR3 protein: CATGGVMNTEAFF. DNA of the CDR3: TGTGCCACAGGGGGAGTTATGAACACTGAAGCTTTCTTT.

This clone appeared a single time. In DNA form, the CDR3 reads TGTGCCAGCAGTTTAGAGCGGGAGGATTTCTGGAATGAGCAGTTCTTC. Encoded protein: CASSLEREDFWNEQFF. The chain employs TRBV28 and TRBJ2-1; 9 bases fit TRBD2. The CDR3 spans 16 residues. V lost 2 bases, J lost 7 bases, and 9 bases stayed unmatched. Looked up from germline, CDR1 is MDHEN and CDR2 is SYDVKM.

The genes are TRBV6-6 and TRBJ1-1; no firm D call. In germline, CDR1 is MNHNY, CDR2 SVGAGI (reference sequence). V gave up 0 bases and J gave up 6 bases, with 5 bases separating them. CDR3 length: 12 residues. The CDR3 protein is CASSYSVSEAFF. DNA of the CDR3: TGTGCCAGCAGTTACTCTGTCTCTGAAGCTTTCTTT.

This chain's CDR3 is CASSEGRVHGYTF. The CDR3 coding sequence is TGTGCCAGCAGTGAGGGCAGGGTTCATGGCTACACCTTC. V usage is TRBV6-1 and J usage is TRBJ1-2; D might be TRBD1 (5 bases). The V gene's germline CDR1 is MNHNS and CDR2 SASEGT. V lost 3 bases, J lost 6 bases, and 11 bases lay in between. This CDR3 has 13 amino acids.

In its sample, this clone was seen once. The CDR3 DNA follows: TGTGCCAGCAGCCAAGGACTAGCGGGGGGTTCACGGGCCGATACGCAGTATTTT. It specifies CASSQGLAGGSRADTQYF. The chain combines TRBV13 with TRBJ2-3; 14 nucleotides agree with TRBD2. Germline-derived CDR1 and CDR2 are PRHDT and FYEKMQ (reference sequence). The CDR3 spans 18 residues. The junction had 13 bases not matched to a gene; V was cut back by 5 bases and J by 6 bases.

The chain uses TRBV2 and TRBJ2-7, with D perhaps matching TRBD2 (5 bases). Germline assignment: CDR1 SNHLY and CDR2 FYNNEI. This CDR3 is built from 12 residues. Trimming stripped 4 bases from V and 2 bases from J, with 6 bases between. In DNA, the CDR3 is TGTGCCAGCAGTGCGGGGACCTACGAGCAGTACTTC. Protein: CASSAGTYEQYF. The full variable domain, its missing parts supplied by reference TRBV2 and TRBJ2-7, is EPEVTQTPSHQVTQMGQEVILRCVPISNHLYFYWYRQILGQKVEFLVSFYNNEISEKSEIFDDQFSVERPDGSNFTLKIRSTKLEDSAMYFCASSAGTYEQYFGPGTRLTVT.

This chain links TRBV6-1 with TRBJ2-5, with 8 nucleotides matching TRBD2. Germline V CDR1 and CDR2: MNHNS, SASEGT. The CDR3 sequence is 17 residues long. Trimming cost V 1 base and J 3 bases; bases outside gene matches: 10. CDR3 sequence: CASSEVIAGRSKETQYF. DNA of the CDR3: TGTGCCAGCAGTGAAGTGATAGCGGGGCGATCTAAAGAGACCCAGTACTTC.

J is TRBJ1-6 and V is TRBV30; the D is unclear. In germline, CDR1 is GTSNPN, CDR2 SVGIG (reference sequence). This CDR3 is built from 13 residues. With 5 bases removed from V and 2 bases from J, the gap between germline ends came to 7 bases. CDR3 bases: TGTGCCTGGGGGCAGACCTATAATTCACCCCTCCACTTT. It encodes CAWGQTYNSPLHF.

In nucleotides, the CDR3 is TGTGCCAGCAGCAGCCAACGAGGACTTAAAGAGCAGTTCTTC. It codes for CASSSQRGLKEQFF. V and J are TRBV11-2 and TRBJ2-1, with D perhaps TRBD2 (5 bases). Trimming pared 5 bases from V and 10 bases from J, leaving 18 bases between. Germline V CDR1 and CDR2: SGHAT, FQNNGV. The CDR3 extends over 14 amino acids.

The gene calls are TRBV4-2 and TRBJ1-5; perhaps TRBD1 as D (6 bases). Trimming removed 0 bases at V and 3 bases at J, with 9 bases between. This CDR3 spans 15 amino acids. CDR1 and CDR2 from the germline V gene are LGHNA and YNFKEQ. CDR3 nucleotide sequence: TGTGCCAGCAGCCAAGATGGACAGCTCAATCAGCCCCAGCATTTT. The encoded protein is CASSQDGQLNQPQHF.

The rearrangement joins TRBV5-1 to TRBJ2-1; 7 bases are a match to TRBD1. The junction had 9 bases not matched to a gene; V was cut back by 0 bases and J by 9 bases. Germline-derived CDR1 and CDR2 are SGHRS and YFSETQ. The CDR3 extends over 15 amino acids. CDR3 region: CASSLALTRDSEQFF. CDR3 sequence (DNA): TGCGCCAGCAGCTTGGCCCTGACGAGGGACAGTGAGCAGTTCTTC.

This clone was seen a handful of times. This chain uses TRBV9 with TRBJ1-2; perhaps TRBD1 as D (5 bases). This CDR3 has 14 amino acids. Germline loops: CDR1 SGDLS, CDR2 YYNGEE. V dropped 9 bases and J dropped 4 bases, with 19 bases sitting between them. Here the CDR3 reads CAIRPGGVLYGYTF. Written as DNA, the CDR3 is TGTGCCATACGACCGGGAGGGGTCCTCTATGGCTACACCTTC.